The 24 T cell receptor beta chains reported below all come from one sample, sequenced in a study of CD8+ T cells in alopecia areata (dated 2018 in TCRdb). Receptor libraries were prepared by the immunoSEQ multiplex PCR assay. For TCR sequencing, RNA was extracted from every sample and reverse transcribed into cDNA to serve as template. What TCRdb holds here is the immuneACCESS table cut down to in-frame rearrangements. Part of the clones is not present; checked against another copy, under half of the missing clones reflect an unresolved V gene, and the others are unexplained. This sample holds 250,000 or so clones in total, without any singletons. The top ten clonotypes cover roughly 1.2% of the sample. Pooled mouse cutaneous lymph node cells were stained for CD4, CD8alpha, NKG2D, NKG2ACE and other markers, then sorted on a BD Influx. The sequenced sample consisted of CD4+ T cells sorted from a lymph node. Source of these receptors: a C3H/HeJ mouse with alopecia areata. The MHC haplotype carried by mice of this strain is H2-k.

This clone was counted between two and nine times. The germline and genes are mouse ones. The read ends 4 residues before the CDR3 terminus; that terminus is restored from the germline J gene. The chain has TRBV13-2 and TRBJ2-2; tentative D call: TRBD1 (5 bases). The germline V and J ends were trimmed by 1 base and 5 bases, with 6 bases remaining between them. Germline values: CDR1 NNHNN, CDR2 SYGAGS (reference sequence). This CDR3 region has 13 residues. The sequenced CDR3 bases are TGTGCCAGCGGTGATCGACAGACCGGG. It yields the protein CASGDRQTG. The full CDR3 protein is CASGDRQTGQLYF.

In this sample, this clone turned up a few times. Mouse gene names and germline throughout. The read terminates 4 residues before the CDR3 end, so the remaining end is supplied by the germline J gene. V and J are TRBV4 and TRBJ1-2, with 7 positions matching TRBD1. V lost 10 bases, J lost 4 bases, and 3 bases stayed unmatched. CDR3 length: 11 amino acids. CDR1 and CDR2 (germline): LGHDT, YNNKQL (reference sequence). The chain's CDR3 is CATGQASDYTF. CDR3 DNA (partial): TGTGCCACCGGACAGGCCTCC.

A few counts support this clone. The genes are named according to mouse. The read ends 4 residues before the CDR3 terminus; that terminus is restored from the germline J gene. The chain carries TRBV13-3 and TRBJ2-3; 7 bases map to TRBD1. Trimming removed 7 bases from V and 0 bases from J; junction bases left unmatched: 8. Germline V gene sequence: CDR1 NNHDY, CDR2 SYVADS. CDR3 length: 15 amino acids. The CDR3 DNA, read in part, is TGTGCCAGCGGGAGACAGGGAGGAAGTGCAGAA. This codes for CASGRQGGSAE. The entire CDR3 protein reads CASGRQGGSAETLYF.

This clone has a handful of counts. Genes here carry mouse names. Coverage ceases 4 residues before the CDR3 finishes, and the germline J gene fills in the end. The chain recombines TRBV31 with TRBJ1-1; 9 nucleotides agree with TRBD1. The germline V gene has CDR1 GKSSPN and CDR2 SITVG. V shed 3 bases and J 1 base; nucleotides not matched to a gene: 0. The CDR3 consists of 13 residues. This CDR3 reads CAWRDRGNTEVFF. The covered CDR3 bases are TGTGCCTGGAGGGACAGGGGAAACACA.

Worth noting for this clone: The germline and genes are mouse ones. The read falls 4 residues short of the CDR3 end, and the missing part is taken from the germline J gene. Other nucleotide sequences from this sample produce the same CDR3. V and J are TRBV31 and TRBJ2-4; 11 bases map to TRBD2. The CDR3 length is 16 residues. Germline V CDR1 and CDR2: GKSSPN, SITVG. V trimming: 0 bases; J trimming: 1 base; junction bases outside the gene matches: 3. CDR3 DNA, as far as it was read: TGTGCCTGGAGTCTAGGGACTGGGGGAGGTCAAAAC. Protein sequence: CAWSLGTGGGQN. The full CDR3 protein reads CAWSLGTGGGQNTLYF.

On this clone itself: Gene and germline names: mouse. The CDR3 is CASSPDRGGNSPLYF. CDR3 bases read: TGTGCTAGCAGTCCAGACAGGGGAGGGAATTCGCCC. This chain links TRBV17 with TRBJ1-6; 8 bases are a match to TRBD1. The read finishes 3 residues shy of the CDR3 end, and the germline J gene is used to complete it. TRBJ1-6 is given ORF status, its function remaining uncertain. There are 15 residues in the CDR3. V lost 5 bases and J lost 7; bases outside the gene matches: 7. Per germline, CDR1 MNHDT and CDR2 YYDKIL.

Regarding this clone: Gene names denote mouse genes. Sequencing ends 4 residues short of the CDR3 end; the germline J gene provides the rest. The chain combines TRBV13-1 with TRBJ2-2; D uncertain. V lost 2 bases, J lost 5 bases, and 10 bases lay in between. CDR3 length equals 14 residues. Germline CDR1 reads NSHNY; CDR2 reads SYGAGN. Here the CDR3 reads CASSEIDTTGQLYF. CDR3 bases read: TGTGCCAGCAGTGAGATTGACACAACCGGG.

This clone came up a few times. Germline and genes: mouse. The read terminates 4 residues ahead of where the CDR3 ends, so the germline J gene completes it. This chain connects TRBV13-2 to TRBJ2-2; 7 bases are shared with TRBD1. CDR3 length: 15 amino acids. Germline loops: CDR1 NNHNN, CDR2 SYGAGS (reference sequence). With 6 bases clipped from V and 0 bases from J, the junction kept 5 bases outside the gene matches. The covered CDR3 bases are TGTGCCAGCGCTCCGGGACAGACAAACACCGGG. It yields the protein CASAPGQTNTG. The full-length CDR3 reads as CASAPGQTNTGQLYF.

As for this clone: Gene names are the mouse ones. The read is 3 residues too short to cover the CDR3 end, so that end is filled in from the germline J gene. This chain joins TRBV13-1 and TRBJ1-6; D uncertain. TRBJ1-6 is known as an ORF, though its function is uncertain. The germline V gene has CDR1 NSHNY and CDR2 SYGAGN. The V gene lost 2 bases and the J gene lost 2 bases, with 8 bases spanning the gap. The CDR3 spans 15 residues. The sequenced part of the CDR3 DNA is TGTGCCAGCAGTGAAGGCAGGACCTATAATTCGCCC. It is translated as CASSEGRTYNSP. The whole CDR3 protein is CASSEGRTYNSPLYF.

Turning to this clone: Gene names and germline match the mouse. The read is 4 residues too short to cover the CDR3 end, so that end is filled in from the germline J gene. The chain employs TRBV31 and TRBJ2-5, with 8 bases fitting TRBD1. The CDR3 length is 14 residues. The V gene's germline CDR1 is GKSSPN and CDR2 SITVG. The CDR3 DNA, read in part, is TGTGCCTGGAGTCTGAGGACAGGGACGGAC. It is translated as CAWSLRTGTD. In full, the CDR3 reads CAWSLRTGTDTQYF.

Comment on this clone: Gene labels here are mouse ones. The read terminates 4 residues ahead of where the CDR3 ends, so the germline J gene completes it. This sequence joins TRBV17 and TRBJ1-1; TRBD1 might be the D (6 bases). Trimming stripped 3 bases from V and 3 bases from J, with 14 bases between. In germline, CDR1 is MNHDT, CDR2 YYDKIL. There are 15 residues in the CDR3. CDR3 loop: CASSRKGGLYTEVFF. The sequenced part of the CDR3 DNA is TGTGCTAGCAGTAGGAAGGGGGGGCTGTACACA.

Note on this clone: These gene names are mouse names. From the germline J gene comes the end of the CDR3, since the read stops 4 residues before it. Additional DNA sequences in this sample encode the identical CDR3. The chain combines TRBV13-1 with TRBJ2-7, with D perhaps TRBD1 (5 bases). This CDR3 is built from 12 residues. Germline V gives CDR1 NSHNY, CDR2 SYGAGN. The sequenced part of the CDR3 DNA is TGTGCCAGCAGTGCTCAGGGATAT. Amino acid sequence: CASSAQGY. The full CDR3 protein reads CASSAQGYEQYF.

Only a few counts were recorded for this clone. These gene names are mouse names. From the germline J gene comes the end of the CDR3, since the read stops 4 residues before it. The J gene is TRBJ2-7, the V gene TRBV19; 9 bases align to TRBD2. This CDR3 is 13 amino acids long. The germline CDR1 and CDR2 sequences are FNHDT and SITEND (reference sequence). The CDR3 sequence is CASTDWGSYEQYF. Incomplete CDR3 DNA: TGTGCCAGCACTGACTGGGGGAGTTAT.

A remark on this clone: A much larger clone lies a single base off, so this may be a read error. Germline and genes: mouse. The read gets to within 4 residues of the CDR3 end, and the germline J gene fills in the rest. This specimen includes other DNA sequences encoding the same CDR3. The J gene is TRBJ1-2, the V gene TRBV13-1; 8 nucleotides agree with TRBD1. The CDR3 length is 14 residues. The V and J ends lost 2 bases and 3 bases, in that order; junction bases with no gene match: 3. CDR1 and CDR2 from the germline V gene are NSHNY and SYGAGN. The sequenced CDR3 bases are TGTGCCAGCAGTGACAGGGGGCGAGACTCC. Protein: CASSDRGRDS. In full, the CDR3 reads CASSDRGRDSDYTF.

This clone was counted between two and nine times. These gene names are mouse names. The read ends 4 residues before the CDR3 terminus; that terminus is restored from the germline J gene. The V call is TRBV13-1, the J call TRBJ2-7, with 8 bases aligning to TRBD1. From germline, CDR1 is NSHNY and CDR2 SYGAGN. The V segment lost 1 base and the J segment 0 bases; nucleotides outside the gene matches: 3. The CDR3 extends over 15 amino acids. The CDR3 spells CASSDRGTGSYEQYF. The covered CDR3 bases are TGTGCCAGCAGTGATCGCGGGACAGGCTCCTAT.

With respect to this clone: Gene labels here are mouse ones. The observed sequence ends 4 residues before the CDR3 terminus, with the missing tail filled in from the germline J gene. The V call is TRBV29, the J call TRBJ2-5, with D perhaps matching TRBD1 (6 bases). The germline V gene has CDR1 MSHET and CDR2 SYDVDS. The CDR3 has 14 amino acids. CDR3 bases read: TGTGCTAGCAGTTTATCTGCAGGGGAAGAC. Amino acids: CASSLSAGED. The whole CDR3 region reads CASSLSAGEDTQYF.

The sample holds a few counts of this clone. The genes are named according to mouse. Coverage ceases 4 residues before the CDR3 finishes, and the germline J gene fills in the end. This chain connects TRBV13-3 to TRBJ1-2; 11 bases align to TRBD1. The CDR3 has 15 residues. V shed 3 bases and J 3 bases; nucleotides not matched to a gene: 4. The germline gives CDR1 NNHDY, CDR2 SYVADS. The CDR3 here is CASSAPGQGDSDYTF. CDR3 bases read: TGTGCCAGCAGTGCCCCGGGACAGGGGGACTCC.

This clone was seen ten or more times. Gene names are the mouse ones. The read falls 4 residues short of the CDR3 end, and the missing part is taken from the germline J gene. The chain employs TRBV1 and TRBJ2-3; 9 bases match TRBD2. This CDR3 comprises 16 residues. V lost 1 base to trimming and J lost 0 bases; unmatched junction nucleotides: 2. Looked up from germline, CDR1 is NSQYPW and CDR2 is LRSPGD (reference sequence). Partial CDR3 DNA: TGCACCTGCAGTGCAGCACTGGGGGGTAGTGCAGAA. Amino acids: CTCSAALGGSAE. Given in full, the CDR3 is CTCSAALGGSAETLYF.

This clone has just a few counts. Mouse germline and gene names are used. From the germline J gene comes the end of the CDR3, since the read stops 4 residues before it. This sequence joins TRBV13-3 and TRBJ2-1; the D gene is possibly TRBD1 (6 bases). Germline V gene sequence: CDR1 NNHDY, CDR2 SYVADS. The CDR3 length is 12 residues. The sequenced part of the CDR3 DNA is TGTGCCAGCAGAACGGGACAAGCT. Translated: CASRTGQA. The whole CDR3 protein reads CASRTGQAEQFF.

This clone appeared a few times. The gene symbols are mouse symbols. The missing CDR3 end, 4 residues past where the read stops, is filled in from the germline J gene. The rearrangement uses TRBV13-1 and TRBJ1-1; 10 bases are a match to TRBD1. This CDR3 is 15 amino acids long. The J segment lost 1 base and the V segment lost 5 bases, leaving 5 bases of the junction unmatched. Germline V gives CDR1 NSHNY, CDR2 SYGAGN. CDR3 protein: CASRSRDRGNTEVFF. CDR3 bases read: TGTGCCAGCAGGTCCCGGGACAGGGGGAACACA.

Notes on this clone: The genes are named according to mouse. Sequencing ends 4 residues short of the CDR3 end; the germline J gene provides the rest. The same CDR3 also results from other DNA sequences found in this sample. The chain employs TRBV13-1 and TRBJ1-1; no firm D call. V lost 0 bases and J lost 1, with 4 bases in between. Germline V gives CDR1 NSHNY, CDR2 SYGAGN. The CDR3 spans 13 residues. CDR3 sequence: CASSDGGNTEVFF. The part of the CDR3 DNA that was read is TGTGCCAGCAGTGATGGAGGAAACACA.

This clone was detected only a few times. Germline and genes here are mouse. The read gets to within 4 residues of the CDR3 end, and the germline J gene fills in the rest. This CDR3 is also generated by other DNA sequences in the sample. The chain employs TRBV13-3 and TRBJ2-3; TRBD1 matches 7 bases. J lost 3 bases, V lost 3 bases, and 1 base had no gene match. CDR1 is NNHDY and CDR2 is SYVADS in the germline V gene. The CDR3 is 13 amino acids. The CDR3 DNA, read in part, is TGTGCCAGCAGTGCCAGGGGGGCAGAA. Protein sequence: CASSARGAE. The full CDR3 reads CASSARGAETLYF.

A remark on this clone: Gene names are mouse gene names. The sequence runs out 4 residues before the end of the CDR3; the remainder is reconstructed from the germline J gene. Other DNA sequences in this sample translate to the same CDR3. The genes are TRBV13-2 and TRBJ2-1, with TRBD1 matching 11 bases. The CDR3 totals 15 residues. Germline CDR1 NNHNN, CDR2 SYGAGS (reference sequence). V gave up 3 bases and J gave up 1 base; unmatched junction bases: 0. CDR3 DNA, as far as it was read: TGTGCCAGCGGTGGGGACAGGGGGAACTATGCT. This codes for CASGGDRGNYA. Given in full, the CDR3 is CASGGDRGNYAEQFF.

This clone was detected a few times. Germline and genes: mouse. The read ends 4 residues early relative to the CDR3; the germline J gene fills the gap. This chain links TRBV13-3 with TRBJ2-1; tentatively, D is TRBD1 (6 bases). The V gene lost 0 bases and the J gene lost 1 base, with 8 bases spanning the gap. The CDR3 is 15 residues long. Per germline, CDR1 NNHDY and CDR2 SYVADS. The CDR3 region is CASSDEGVNYAEQFF. Incomplete CDR3 DNA: TGTGCCAGCAGTGATGAGGGGGTCAACTATGCT.